The 17 T cell receptor beta chains in this list originate from one sample, sequenced in a study of response to subunit inactivated influenza vaccine. Using its own MiXCR run on the RT-PCR reads, TCRdb lists one record per CDR3 protein. The table lists about 480,000 distinct CDR3 sequences, 9.5% to 12% of them singletons, with roughly 12% in the top ten. This sample comprised PBMCs from blood, obtained roughly 46 days after vaccination. All receptors derive from a man aged 50-59 years who received an inactivated influenza vaccine.

This clonotype was counted ten times or more. V gene TRBV7-2 combines with J gene TRBJ2-2, with TRBD1 identical over 7 bases. V was clipped by 4 bases and J by 4 bases; unmatched bases: 6. Germline-derived CDR1 and CDR2 are SGHTA and FQGNSA. The CDR3 length is 15 residues. CDR3 DNA: TGTGCCAGCAGCTCCAATGACAGGGCCACCGGGGAGCTGTTTTTT. This codes for CASSSNDRATGELFF.

This clonotype was recorded a few times. One end of the junction varies from germline; a read error may be responsible. V is TRBV20-1 and J is TRBJ1-1, with D perhaps matching TRBD1 (5 bases). Germline loops: CDR1 DFQATT, CDR2 SNEGSKA (reference sequence). The CDR3 is 17 residues long. The CDR3 sequence: CSARDELDRGAYGEAFF. CDR3 DNA sequence: TGCAGTGCAAGAGATGAACTTGATAGGGGAGCGTATGGTGAAGCTTTCTTT.

The gene calls are TRBV6-6 and TRBJ2-7, with 9 bases lining up with TRBD2. J lost 3 bases, V lost 8 bases, and 5 bases had no gene match. CDR3 size: 13 residues. Germline loops: CDR1 MNHNY, CDR2 SVGAGI (reference sequence). CDR3 sequence: CASLAGYDYEQYF. The CDR3 DNA reads TGTGCCAGCCTAGCGGGATACGACTACGAGCAGTACTTC.

The chain links TRBV7-2 to TRBJ2-2, with 10 bases lining up with TRBD2. Germline V gene lookup returns CDR1 SGHTA and CDR2 FQGNSA. This CDR3 contains 14 residues. V lost 5 bases, J lost 8 bases, and 5 bases stayed unmatched. CDR3 loop: CASSRLAGPGELFF. The CDR3, as DNA: TGTGCCAGCAGCCGACTAGCGGGTCCGGGGGAGCTGTTTTTT.

This clonotype was detected ten times or more. The chain uses TRBV29-1 and TRBJ2-1; 8 bases fit TRBD2. Trimming took 5 bases from V and 7 from J; bases not matched to a gene: 10. The germline V gene has CDR1 SQVTM and CDR2 ANQGSEA. The CDR3 extends over 14 amino acids. CDR3 protein: CSVYGGGQVNEQFF. Written as DNA, the CDR3 is TGCAGCGTTTACGGGGGGGGGCAAGTAAATGAGCAGTTCTTC.

The V gene is TRBV5-1, the J gene TRBJ2-1; the D is unclear. Trimming took off 0 bases at V and 0 bases at J, with 7 bases between the two ends. CDR1 and CDR2 from the germline V gene are SGHRS and YFSETQ. The CDR3 is made up of 15 amino acids. DNA for the CDR3: TGCGCCAGCAGCTTGGAGGTAGGCTCCTACAATGAGCAGTTCTTC. Translated, it gives CASSLEVGSYNEQFF.

This clonotype has a handful of counts. V usage is TRBV5-1 and J usage is TRBJ2-7, with 16 positions matching TRBD2. Germline V gene data show CDR1 as SGHRS and CDR2 as YFSETQ. CDR3 length: 17 amino acids. Unmatched junction bases numbered 2, after V lost 0 bases and J lost 2 bases. The CDR3 reads CASSLVGTSGRAYEQYF. Written as DNA, the CDR3 is TGCGCCAGCAGCTTGGTTGGGACTAGCGGGAGGGCCTACGAGCAGTACTTC.

This clonotype was picked up a small number of times. The CDR3 is CSVEEGTSENYYEQYF. CDR3 DNA sequence: TGCAGCGTTGAGGAGGGGACTAGCGAGAATTACTACGAGCAGTACTTC. This rearrangement joins TRBV29-1 to TRBJ2-7; TRBD2 aligns across 10 bases. Germline trimming cut 3 bases from V and 3 bases from J; bases unmatched to any gene: 11. This CDR3 contains 16 residues. From germline, CDR1 is SQVTM and CDR2 ANQGSEA.

The chain is built from TRBV4-3 and TRBJ2-1; no clear D. Germline CDR1 LGHNA, CDR2 YSLEER. The CDR3 has 15 amino acids. Trimming took 0 bases from V and 3 from J, leaving 9 bases between them. The CDR3 nucleotides are TGCGCCAGCAGCCAAGATCACGGAAACTACAATGAGCAGTTCTTC. Translating it yields CASSQDHGNYNEQFF.

The chain carries TRBV30 and TRBJ2-3; the D call may be TRBD1 or TRBD2 (5 bases each). CDR1 and CDR2 (germline): GTSNPN, SVGIG (reference sequence). The CDR3 extends over 15 amino acids. Trimming cost V 0 bases and J 2 bases, with 12 bases left between them. Here the CDR3 reads CAWSVSGGNTDTQYF. CDR3 bases: TGTGCCTGGAGTGTTAGTGGGGGTAACACAGATACGCAGTATTTT.

This clonotype has only a few counts. The CDR3 loop is CASSGTSTGTGELFF. As DNA, the CDR3 is TGTGCCAGCAGCGGGACTTCCACGGGCACCGGGGAGCTGTTTTTT. This rearrangement joins TRBV2 to TRBJ2-2, with D tentatively TRBD2 (6 bases). The germline gives CDR1 SNHLY, CDR2 FYNNEI. The CDR3 runs to 15 residues. V was cut by 6 bases and J by 4 bases, with 15 bases left in between.

J is TRBJ2-7 and V is TRBV7-2; D gene unclear. Germline-derived CDR1 and CDR2 are SGHTA and FQGNSA. Deletions cut 1 base from V and 7 bases from J, with 5 bases between. This CDR3 comprises 11 residues. The CDR3: CASSLVQEQYF. In nucleotides, the CDR3 is TGTGCCAGCAGCTTAGTGCAGGAGCAGTACTTC. Variable domain in full (rest from reference TRBV7-2 and TRBJ2-7): GAGVSQSPSNKVTEKGKDVELRCDPISGHTALYWYRQSLGQGLEFLIYFQGNSAPDKSGLPSDRFSAERTGGSVSTLTIQRTQQEDSAVYLCASSLVQEQYFGPGTRLTVT.

This clonotype has a handful of counts. This rearrangement joins TRBV5-1 to TRBJ1-1; no firm D call. CDR3 length: 17 amino acids. Germline loops: CDR1 SGHRS, CDR2 YFSETQ. The V gene lost 0 bases and the J gene lost 1 base, with 16 bases spanning the gap. DNA for the CDR3: TGCGCCAGCAGCTTGGCGGTCGGTCGCGTCGCGAACACTGAAGCTTTCTTT. Translated: CASSLAVGRVANTEAFF.

A remark on this clonotype: One base away lies a much larger clone, so this may be a sequencing read error. The V call is TRBV10-3, the J call TRBJ2-1, with D unresolved. The CDR3 loop spans 11 amino acids. V lost 3 bases, J lost 5 bases, and 2 bases lay in between. CDR1 is ENHRY, CDR2 SYGVKD, per germline. The DNA for the CDR3 is TGTGCCATCAGTGATGACAATGAGCAGTTCTTC. It yields the protein CAISDDNEQFF.

This clonotype came up a few times. The rearrangement uses TRBV20-1 and TRBJ2-7; TRBD2 matches 12 bases. CDR1 DFQATT and CDR2 SNEGSKA come from the germline V gene (reference sequence). The V segment lost 3 bases and the J segment 6 bases; nucleotides outside the gene matches: 6. This CDR3 comprises 14 residues. Here the CDR3 reads CSASSSGRVSEQYF. The CDR3 bases are TGCAGTGCTAGTTCTAGCGGGAGGGTAAGCGAGCAGTACTTC.

This chain links TRBV6-2 or TRBV6-3 with TRBJ2-1; 10 nucleotides agree with TRBD2. The CDR3 runs 15 residues. CDR1 MNHEY and CDR2 SVGEGT come from the germline V gene. Trimming removed 6 bases from V and 6 bases from J; junction bases left unmatched: 8. CDR3 sequence reads: CASRPAGGPSNEQFF. CDR3 bases: TGTGCCAGCAGGCCAGCGGGGGGGCCATCCAATGAGCAGTTCTTC.

The gene calls are TRBV10-2 and TRBJ2-1; 10 positions match TRBD2. V dropped 4 bases and J dropped 4; count of bases not matched to a gene: 4. The CDR3 runs 15 residues. CDR1 WSHSY and CDR2 SAAADI come from the germline V gene. CDR3: CASSAVAGGYNEQFF. CDR3 in DNA: TGCGCCAGCAGTGCAGTAGCGGGAGGTTACAATGAGCAGTTCTTC.